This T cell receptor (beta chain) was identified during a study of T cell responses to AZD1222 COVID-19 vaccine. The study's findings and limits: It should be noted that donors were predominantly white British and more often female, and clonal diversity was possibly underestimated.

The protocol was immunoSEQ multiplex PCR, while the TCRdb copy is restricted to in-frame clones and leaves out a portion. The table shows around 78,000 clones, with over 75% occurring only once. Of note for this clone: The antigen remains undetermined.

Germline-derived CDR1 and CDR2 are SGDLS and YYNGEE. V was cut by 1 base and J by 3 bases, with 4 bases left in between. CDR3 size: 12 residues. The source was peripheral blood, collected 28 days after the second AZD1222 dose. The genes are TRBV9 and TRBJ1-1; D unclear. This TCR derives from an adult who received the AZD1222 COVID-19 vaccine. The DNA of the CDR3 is TGTGCCAGCAGCGTATCAGACACTGAAGCTTTCTTT. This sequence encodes CASSVSDTEAFF.